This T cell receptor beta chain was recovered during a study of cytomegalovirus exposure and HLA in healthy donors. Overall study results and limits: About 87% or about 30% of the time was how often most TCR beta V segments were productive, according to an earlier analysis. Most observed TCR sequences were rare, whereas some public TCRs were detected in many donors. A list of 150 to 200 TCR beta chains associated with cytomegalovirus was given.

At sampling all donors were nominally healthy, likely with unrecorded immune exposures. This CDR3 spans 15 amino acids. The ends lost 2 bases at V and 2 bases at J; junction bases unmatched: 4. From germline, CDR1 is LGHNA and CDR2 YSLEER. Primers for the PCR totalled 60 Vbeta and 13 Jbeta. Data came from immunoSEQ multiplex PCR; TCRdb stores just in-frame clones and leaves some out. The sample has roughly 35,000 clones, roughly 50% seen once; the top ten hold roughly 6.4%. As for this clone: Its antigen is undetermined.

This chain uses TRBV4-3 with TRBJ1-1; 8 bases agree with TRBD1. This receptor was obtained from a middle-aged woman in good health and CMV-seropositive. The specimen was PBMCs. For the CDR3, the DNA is TGCGCCAGCAGCCAATCAGGGGGCTTTAACACTGAAGCTTTCTTT. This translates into CASSQSGGFNTEAFF.